This T cell receptor beta chain originates from a study of lymphopenia after photon versus proton radiotherapy. CDR1 is GTSNPN, CDR2 SVGIG, per germline (reference sequence). The CDR3 extends over 15 amino acids. Deletions cut 4 bases from V and 0 bases from J, with 16 bases between. Turning to this clone: The target antigen is unknown.

Whole-study findings and limits: Proton therapy kept repertoires fairly stable, unlike photons, which gained effector/memory cells. After lymphocyte nadir, photon-treated repertoires showed oligoclonal expansion, especially CD8+ Temra. Better survival with proton therapy was suggested as possible, not demonstrated. Post-nadir TCR diversity decline inversely tracked overall survival among those who died.

Method: immunoSEQ multiplex PCR; TCRdb's copy keeps in-frame clones and lacks some. The data contain approximately 31,000 clones, 84% of them singletons. This chain joins TRBV30 and TRBJ2-7; D unresolved. The clonotype originates from a woman between 70 and 85 years old with pancreatic cancer. The sequences come from peripheral blood, collected from a patient treated with proton-based radiotherapy. For the CDR3, the DNA is TGTGCCTGGAAGTCGGACCCAAGGAGCTCCTACGAGCAGTACTTC. The encoded protein is CAWKSDPRSSYEQYF.